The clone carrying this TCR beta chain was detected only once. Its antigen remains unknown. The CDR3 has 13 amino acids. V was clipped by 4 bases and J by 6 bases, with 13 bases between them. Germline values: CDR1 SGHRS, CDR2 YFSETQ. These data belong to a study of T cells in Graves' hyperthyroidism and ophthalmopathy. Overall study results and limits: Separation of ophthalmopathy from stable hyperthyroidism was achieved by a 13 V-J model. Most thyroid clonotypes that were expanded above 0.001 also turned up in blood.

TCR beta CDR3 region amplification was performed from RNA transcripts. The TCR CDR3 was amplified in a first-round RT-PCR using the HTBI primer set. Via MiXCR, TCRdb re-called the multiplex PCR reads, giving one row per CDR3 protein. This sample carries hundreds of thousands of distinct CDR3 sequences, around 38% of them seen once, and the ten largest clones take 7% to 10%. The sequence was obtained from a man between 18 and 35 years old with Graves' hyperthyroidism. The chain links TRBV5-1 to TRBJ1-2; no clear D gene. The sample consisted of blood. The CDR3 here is CASSVAGGDGYTF. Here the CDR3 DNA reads TGCGCCAGCAGCGTCGCGGGAGGAGATGGCTACACCTTC.